Shown below are 27 T cell receptor beta chains from a single sample sequenced in a study of T cell repertoires in cytomegalovirus infection. TCRdb called the reads again in MiXCR, with one record for every CDR3 protein. The sample lists over 250,000 distinct CDR3 sequences, about 23% occurring once. Input material: PBMCs. The receptors were gathered from a human donor in good health (CMV status not recorded). Some clones in this sample may be carry-over from other donors' samples.

The rearrangement joins TRBV5-1 to TRBJ2-3; 7 positions agree with TRBD2. V was pared by 0 bases and J by 2 bases, with 3 bases of the junction left unmatched. The CDR3 is 15 amino acids. Looked up from germline, CDR1 is SGHRS and CDR2 is YFSETQ. The CDR3: CASSLDGGNTDTQYF. The CDR3 nucleotides are TGCGCCAGCAGCTTGGACGGGGGGAACACAGATACGCAGTATTTT. Looking up the rest from reference TRBV5-1 and TRBJ2-3 gives the full variable domain: KAGVTQTPRYLIKTRGQQVTLSCSPISGHRSVSWYQQTPGQGLQFLFEYFSETQRNKGNFPGRFSGRQFSNSRSEMNVSTLELGDSALYLCASSLDGGNTDTQYFGPGTRLTVL.

This clonotype appeared a few times. This chain joins TRBV19 and TRBJ2-2; D is undetermined. CDR3 length equals 12 residues. V was pared by 2 bases and J by 6 bases, with 4 bases between. Germline V gene data show CDR1 as LNHDA and CDR2 as SQIVND (reference sequence). CDR3 nucleotides: TGTGCCAGTAGTATAATGGCCGGGGAGCTGTTTTTT. This gives the protein CASSIMAGELFF.

The gene calls are TRBV28 and TRBJ2-2; 9 nucleotides match TRBD2. The CDR3 length is 14 residues. Germline V gene lookup returns CDR1 MDHEN and CDR2 SYDVKM. The J segment lost 5 bases and the V segment lost 11 bases, leaving 9 bases of the junction unmatched. CDR3 in amino acids: CAGAGTSSTGELFF. The DNA for the CDR3 is TGTGCCGGCGCCGGGACTAGCAGTACCGGGGAGCTGTTTTTT.

V gene TRBV7-2 combines with J gene TRBJ1-6, with a tentative D call TRBD1 (5 bases). CDR1 SGHTA and CDR2 FQGNSA come from the germline V gene. V lost 4 bases and J lost 4, with 11 bases in between. There are 15 residues in the CDR3. CDR3 nucleotide sequence: TGTGCCAGCAGCTCGGGGGGACTGTATAATTCACCCCTCCACTTT. Translation gives CASSSGGLYNSPLHF.

The J gene is TRBJ1-1, the V gene TRBV20-1; D unclear. Germline V gene sequence: CDR1 DFQATT, CDR2 SNEGSKA (reference sequence). The CDR3 extends over 11 amino acids. Trimming removed 5 bases from V and 2 bases from J, with 6 bases in between. CDR3 protein: CSAFLNTEAFF. DNA of the CDR3: TGCAGTGCTTTTTTAAACACTGAAGCTTTCTTT.

This CDR3 reads CASSPSGTGVSNQPQHF. The CDR3 DNA is TGTGCCAGCAGCCCATCGGGGACAGGGGTGAGCAATCAGCCCCAGCATTTT. The gene calls are TRBV28 and TRBJ1-5; 10 bases fit TRBD1. V shed 6 bases, J shed 1 base, and the junction held 9 bases outside the gene matches. The CDR3 has 17 residues. Germline V gives CDR1 MDHEN, CDR2 SYDVKM.

This clonotype has ten or more counts. The chain uses TRBV7-8 and TRBJ2-7; the match to TRBD2 covers 11 bases. Trimming removed 3 bases from V and 3 bases from J; junction bases left unmatched: 4. Germline V gene lookup returns CDR1 SGHVS and CDR2 FQNEAQ. The CDR3 contains 15 residues. CDR3 in amino acids: CASSFLTSGDYEQYF. The CDR3 DNA sequence: TGTGCCAGCAGCTTTTTGACTAGCGGGGACTACGAGCAGTACTTC.

This clonotype has only a few counts. As DNA, the CDR3 is TGCAGTGCTCGGACAGGGGGAACCTACGAGCAGTACTTC. Protein product: CSARTGGTYEQYF. The chain combines TRBV20-1 with TRBJ2-7; 10 bases are shared with TRBD1. The trim removed 5 bases at V and 2 bases at J, leaving 3 bases unmatched. In germline, CDR1 is DFQATT, CDR2 SNEGSKA (reference sequence). CDR3 size: 13 residues.

The table lists this clonotype with a count of one. The V call is TRBV4-1, the J call TRBJ2-2, with D hard to call. The CDR3 covers 14 residues. From germline, CDR1 is MGHRA and CDR2 YSYEKL. Trimming removed 4 bases at V and 2 bases at J, with 8 bases between. CDR3 DNA sequence: TGCGCCAGCAGCCGAGCCCCCAACACCGGGGAGCTGTTTTTT. Its protein product is CASSRAPNTGELFF.

The chain employs TRBV20-1 and TRBJ2-5; 9 bases agree with TRBD1. CDR3 length: 13 residues. Germline V CDR1 and CDR2: DFQATT, SNEGSKA (reference sequence). V trimming: 3 bases; J trimming: 5 bases; junction bases outside the gene matches: 4. CDR3 amino acids: CSARKGQGETQYF. The DNA of the CDR3 is TGCAGTGCTAGGAAGGGACAGGGCGAGACCCAGTACTTC.

V gene TRBV10-3 combines with J gene TRBJ1-2; D gene ambiguous. V was pared by 3 bases and J by 3 bases, with 2 bases between. The CDR3 consists of 11 residues. The germline V gene encodes CDR1 ENHRY and CDR2 SYGVKD. CDR3 sequence (DNA): TGTGCCATCAGTGATGACTATGGCTACACCTTC. Translating it yields CAISDDYGYTF.

This clonotype was seen a few times. This sequence joins TRBV5-6 and TRBJ2-1; D uncertain. This CDR3 has 11 residues. Germline CDR1 reads SGHDT; CDR2 reads YYEEEE. Trimming removed 2 bases from V and 10 bases from J, with 7 bases in between. The CDR3, as DNA: TGTGCCAGCAGCTTCAGAGGCGAGCAGTTCTTC. This gives the protein CASSFRGEQFF.

This clonotype was seen repeatedly, ten times or more. V and J are TRBV7-2 and TRBJ2-2, with D perhaps TRBD1 or TRBD2 (5 bases each). The CDR3 is made up of 14 amino acids. The germline gives CDR1 SGHTA, CDR2 FQGNSA. Trimming removed 5 bases from V and 8 bases from J, with 15 bases in between. CDR3 in amino acids: CASSTRGDSGELFF. In nucleotides, the CDR3 is TGTGCCAGCAGCACTAGAGGGGATTCGGGGGAGCTGTTTTTT.

The chain carries TRBV29-1 and TRBJ1-2, with 9 bases aligning to TRBD1. With V trimmed by 6 bases and J by 3 bases, 5 bases remained unmatched. CDR3 length: 13 amino acids. Per germline, CDR1 SQVTM and CDR2 ANQGSEA. This CDR3 is CSVRTGDYYGYTF. The DNA of the CDR3 is TGCAGCGTCAGGACAGGGGACTACTATGGCTACACCTTC.

This clonotype was counted only a few times. This chain uses TRBV6-2 or TRBV6-3 with TRBJ2-7, with 12 positions matching TRBD2. The CDR3 extends over 17 amino acids. With 2 bases clipped from V and 0 bases from J, the junction kept 5 bases outside the gene matches. The germline CDR1 and CDR2 sequences are MNHEY and SVGEGT. The DNA of the CDR3 is TGTGCCAGCAGTTACCGGACTAGCGGGGCCTACTCCTACGAGCAGTACGTC. This sequence encodes CASSYRTSGAYSYEQYV.

In its sample, this clonotype was seen a few times. J is TRBJ2-1 and V is TRBV25-1; a possible D gene is TRBD2 (6 bases). The germline V gene encodes CDR1 MGHDK and CDR2 SYGVNS. This CDR3 is 13 amino acids long. Deletions cut 3 bases from V and 9 bases from J, with 12 bases between. The CDR3 DNA follows: TGTGCCAGCAGTGAGGGACTCAACACTGAGCAGTTCTTC. Its translation: CASSEGLNTEQFF.

The chain employs TRBV28 and TRBJ2-1, with a weak D call TRBD2 (5 bases). The germline V gene has CDR1 MDHEN and CDR2 SYDVKM. The CDR3 spans 15 residues. The V and J ends lost 3 bases and 4 bases respectively, with 13 bases between them. CDR3 nucleotide sequence: TGTGCCAGCAGTTTTGCGAGGGCGTCTTACAATGAGCAGTTCTTC. Translated: CASSFARASYNEQFF.

This chain links TRBV11-3 with TRBJ2-1; D uncertain. The V end lost 2 bases, the J end lost 9 bases, and 8 bases lay between the germline ends. The CDR3 extends over 12 amino acids. Germline values: CDR1 SGHNT, CDR2 YENEEA. In DNA, the CDR3 is TGTGCCAGCAGCTTACGAGTCGGTGAGCAGTTCTTC. Protein product: CASSLRVGEQFF.

This clonotype showed up just once. This chain connects TRBV7-3 to TRBJ2-7; tentative D call: TRBD2 (5 bases). Germline values: CDR1 SGHTA, CDR2 FQGTGA. The V gene lost 4 bases and the J gene lost 4 bases, with 11 bases spanning the gap. This CDR3 has 13 residues. The CDR3 DNA sequence: TGTGCCAGCAGCTCAGATCCGGGATACGAGCAGTACTTC. It specifies CASSSDPGYEQYF.

This clonotype appeared many times. CDR3 in DNA: TGTGCCAGCAGCTCGAGGAATTCACCCCTCCACTTT. It specifies CASSSRNSPLHF. The chain uses TRBV7-9 and TRBJ1-6; no reliable D call. Germline V CDR1 and CDR2: SEHNR, FQNEAQ (reference sequence). This CDR3 is built from 12 residues. Between the trimmed V and J ends, which lost 4 bases and 7 bases, there was a span of 5 bases.

The CDR3 nucleotides are TGTGCCGCCGCGGGGGAAAGCGAGCAGTACTTC. The encoded protein is CAAAGESEQYF. J is TRBJ2-7 and V is TRBV2; 7 nucleotides align to TRBD2. The CDR3 is 11 amino acids. Germline V gene lookup returns CDR1 SNHLY and CDR2 FYNNEI. Trimming took 11 bases from V and 6 from J; bases not matched to a gene: 7.

The gene calls are TRBV6-2 or TRBV6-3 and TRBJ2-2; unclear D gene. Trimming pared 3 bases from V and 1 base from J, leaving 12 bases between. The CDR3 has 16 amino acids. Per the germline V gene, CDR1 is MNHEY and CDR2 is SVGEGT. The CDR3 region is CASSYPPRRNTGELFF. In nucleotides, the CDR3 is TGTGCCAGCAGTTATCCCCCCCGCAGGAACACCGGGGAGCTGTTTTTT.

In this sample, this clonotype turned up a few times. The V call is TRBV28, the J call TRBJ1-2; D gene unclear. V lost 5 bases, J lost 0 bases, and 19 bases lay in between. CDR3 length: 17 residues. The germline V gene encodes CDR1 MDHEN and CDR2 SYDVKM. The CDR3 DNA sequence: TGTGCCAGCAGTCCCACTATTTTCGGAGATCCTAACTATGGCTACACCTTC. Translation gives CASSPTIFGDPNYGYTF.

This clonotype has a count of ten or more. The J gene is TRBJ2-1, the V gene TRBV7-2; a possible D gene is TRBD2 (6 bases). This CDR3 region has 14 residues. Germline V CDR1 and CDR2: SGHTA, FQGNSA. V lost 5 bases, J lost 2 bases, and 10 bases lay in between. In DNA form, the CDR3 reads TGTGCCAGCAGCCAAGCGGGCGCCTACAATGAGCAGTTCTTC. Translating it yields CASSQAGAYNEQFF.

This clonotype came up many times. The chain employs TRBV7-2 and TRBJ2-1; D remains ambiguous. V lost 1 base to trimming and J lost 9 bases, with 19 bases between them. The length of the CDR3 is 16 residues. Germline values: CDR1 SGHTA, CDR2 FQGNSA. This chain's CDR3 is CASSLVGGSQTGEQFF. The DNA for the CDR3 is TGTGCCAGCAGCTTAGTCGGTGGATCCCAGACGGGTGAGCAGTTCTTC.

CDR3 in amino acids: CASGGDGTYEQYF. Written as DNA, the CDR3 is TGTGCCAGCGGGGGGGACGGCACCTACGAGCAGTACTTC. V gene TRBV7-9 combines with J gene TRBJ2-7, with TRBD2 identical over 7 bases. With 8 bases clipped from V and 2 bases from J, the junction kept 6 bases outside the gene matches. The germline CDR1 and CDR2 sequences are SEHNR and FQNEAQ (reference sequence). This CDR3 contains 13 residues.

Only a few counts were recorded for this clonotype. The V call is TRBV12-3 or TRBV12-4, the J call TRBJ2-7; D unclear. V lost 4 bases, J lost 5 bases, and 6 bases lay in between. There are 11 residues in the CDR3. The chain's CDR3 is CASSWSDEQYF. The CDR3 bases are TGTGCCAGCAGTTGGAGCGACGAGCAGTACTTC.